This T cell receptor (beta chain) was sequenced during a study of blood T cell repertoires in COVID-19. Original handling: Amplification with reference gene primers provided the estimates of nucleated cell counts. TCRdb's table, derived via immunoSEQ multiplex PCR, lists solely in-frame clones and lacks some. V, J and clone size reflect that table, while D and trimming were determined from the DNA. The sample lists roughly 330,000 clones; around 87% were seen once. This clone was counted once. Donors in Cohort 3 who had recovered were those with two negative PCRs, healthcare professional clearance, or resolution of their symptoms. Germline-derived CDR1 and CDR2 are SGHRS and YFSETQ. Trimming stripped 1 base from V and 2 bases from J, with 9 bases between. The CDR3 has 15 residues.

V gene TRBV5-1 combines with J gene TRBJ2-2; the D is unclear. Sequencing was carried out using PBMCs or T cells enriched from blood (not recorded which). This clonotype originated in a woman in her 30s who had recovered from COVID-19. CDR3 DNA sequence: TGCGCCAGCAGCTTGACCGGTCCTAACACCGGGGAGCTGTTTTTT. It is translated as CASSLTGPNTGELFF.